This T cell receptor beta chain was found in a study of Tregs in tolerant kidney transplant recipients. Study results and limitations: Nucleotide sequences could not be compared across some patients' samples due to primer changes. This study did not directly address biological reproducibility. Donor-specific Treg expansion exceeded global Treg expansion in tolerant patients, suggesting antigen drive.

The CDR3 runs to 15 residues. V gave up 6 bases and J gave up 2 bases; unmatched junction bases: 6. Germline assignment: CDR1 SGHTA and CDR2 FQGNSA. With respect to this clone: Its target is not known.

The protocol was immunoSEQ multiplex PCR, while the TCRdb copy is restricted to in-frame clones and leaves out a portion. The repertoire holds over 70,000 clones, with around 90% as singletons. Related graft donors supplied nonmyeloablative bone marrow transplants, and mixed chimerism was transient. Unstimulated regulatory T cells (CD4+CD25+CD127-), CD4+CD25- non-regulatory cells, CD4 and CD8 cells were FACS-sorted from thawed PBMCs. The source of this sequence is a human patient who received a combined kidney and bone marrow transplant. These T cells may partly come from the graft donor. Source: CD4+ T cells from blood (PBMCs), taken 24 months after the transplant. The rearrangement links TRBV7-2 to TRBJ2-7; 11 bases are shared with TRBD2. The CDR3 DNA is TGTGCCAGCAGTTCTCTAGCGGGAGGCCCCTACGAGCAGTACTTC. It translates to CASSSLAGGPYEQYF.